This TCR beta chain was recovered during a study of CD8+CD57+ T cells in acquired aplastic anemia. Looking at the study overall: CD4+ cell libraries from healthy donors averaged around 9.8 million reads. Findings and caveats of the study: Overlapping CD8+ CDR3 repertoires of patients and controls contained under 35 shared sequences. Significant differences in CD8+ Simpson's diversity were not observed between patients and controls.

On this clonotype: The antigen is not known.

The template used for profiling TCR beta VDJ and CDR3 was genomic DNA. TCRdb itself ran the reads through MiXCR, one entry per CDR3 protein. The sample has 180,000 or so distinct CDR3 sequences, around 45% seen once. Germline CDR1 reads SGHTA; CDR2 reads FQGNSA. The V and J ends lost 5 bases and 1 base respectively, with 4 bases between them. This CDR3 region has 12 residues. Specimen: sorted CD4+, CD8+, or CD8+CD57+ T cells (not recorded which) from PBMCs. The TCR comes from a human donor in good health. V is TRBV7-2 and J is TRBJ2-3; D gene uncertain. CDR3 residues: CASSQGTDTQYF. The CDR3 DNA reads TGTGCCAGCAGCCAAGGCACAGATACGCAGTATTTT. The entire variable domain, with the rest obtained from reference TRBV7-2 and TRBJ2-3, is as follows: GAGVSQSPSNKVTEKGKDVELRCDPISGHTALYWYRQSLGQGLEFLIYFQGNSAPDKSGLPSDRFSAERTGGSVSTLTIQRTQQEDSAVYLCASSQGTDTQYFGPGTRLTVL.